This entry concerns a single T cell receptor (beta chain). Its antigen is as yet unknown. The data originate from a study of T cells after yellow fever vaccination. Study-wide findings and caveats: Although the secondary response was weaker, it peaked faster, at day 5 versus 15.

UMIs and a universal primer site were added when TCR cDNA was made by 5'RACE template switching. TCRdb reanalysed the 5' RACE reads using MiXCR and keeps one entry per CDR3 protein. The sample shows 300,000 or so distinct CDR3 sequences, roughly 8.6% of them seen only once. This TCR came from a man aged 18-30 years who received the YFV17D yellow fever vaccine. The sequences come from PBMCs, collected more than 35 days after the first yellow fever vaccination.

The CDR3 DNA is TGTGCCAGCAGCCAAGATGGGGTTCCTCAGCCCCAGCATTTT. Amino acid sequence: CASSQDGVPQPQHF. The gene calls are TRBV3-1 and TRBJ1-5; D gene unclear. In germline, CDR1 is LGHDT, CDR2 YNNKEL (reference sequence). Trimming cost V 0 bases and J 6 bases, with 9 bases left between them. The CDR3 consists of 14 residues. Based on the CDR3 plus reference TRBV3-1 and TRBJ1-5, the full variable domain is DTAVSQTPKYLVTQMGNDKSIKCEQNLGHDTMYWYKQDSKKFLKIMFSYNNKELIINETVPNRFSPKSPDKAHLNLHINSLELGDSAVYFCASSQDGVPQPQHFGDGTRLSIL.